Presented here are 2 T cell receptor beta chains from one specimen sequenced in a study of blood T cell repertoires in COVID-19. Here immunoSEQ multiplex PCR was the method, and the copy in TCRdb shows in-frame clones only, minus some. The sample lists approximately 190,000 clones, over 75% occurring once. The specimen was peripheral blood. These receptors all stem from a man older than 75 with acute or convalescent COVID-19.

The chain has TRBV25-1 and TRBJ2-1, with 8 bases matching TRBD1. CDR3 length equals 13 residues. The germline CDR1 and CDR2 sequences are MGHDK and SYGVNS. With 6 bases clipped from V and 8 bases from J, the junction kept 6 bases outside the gene matches. This CDR3 is CASRGQVLYEQFF. In DNA form, the CDR3 reads TGTGCCAGCAGGGGACAGGTACTTTATGAGCAGTTCTTC.

A remark on this clone: Other DNA sequences in this sample translate to the same CDR3. The gene calls are TRBV2 and TRBJ2-5; 11 bases line up with TRBD2. Per the germline V gene, CDR1 is SNHLY and CDR2 is FYNNEI. The CDR3 totals 14 residues. V shed 4 bases, J shed 4 bases, and the junction held 2 bases outside the gene matches. The CDR3 here is CASSAGLAGETQYF. Written as DNA, the CDR3 is TGTGCCAGCAGTGCTGGACTAGCGGGAGAGACCCAGTACTTC.